The 4 T cell receptor beta chains presented below share a single source sample, sequenced in a study of T cell changes during pregnancy in multiple sclerosis. The data were produced by immunoSEQ multiplex PCR, yet TCRdb's version contains in-frame clones alone and is incomplete. The table shows about 34,000 clones, with 90% occurring only once. The sample was CD8+ T cells from peripheral blood mononuclear cells, taken before pregnancy. The receptors originated from a female donor with multiple sclerosis, enrolled in a pregnancy study.

The chain uses TRBV5-1 and TRBJ2-7, with 10 bases fitting TRBD1. CDR3 length equals 17 residues. Germline CDR1 and CDR2: SGHRS and YFSETQ. With V trimmed by 1 base and J by 5 bases, 12 bases remained unmatched. CDR3 nucleotides: TGCGCCAGCAGCTTGAGAGCCCCGGGACAGGGGATGGACGAGCAGTACTTC. Amino acids: CASSLRAPGQGMDEQYF.

This chain links TRBV5-6 with TRBJ1-2; D not resolved. V was trimmed by 4 bases and J by 2 bases, leaving 3 bases between them. Germline V gives CDR1 SGHDT, CDR2 YYEEEE. The CDR3 extends over 11 amino acids. The CDR3 DNA follows: TGTGCCAGCAGCGCGAACTATGGCTACACCTTC. This sequence encodes CASSANYGYTF.

The genes are TRBV29-1 and TRBJ1-1, with no clear D. In germline, CDR1 is SQVTM, CDR2 ANQGSEA. The V and J ends lost 5 bases and 4 bases respectively, with 14 bases between them. The CDR3 contains 13 residues. DNA of the CDR3: TGCAGCGTTCTGGAAGGGAGGTCCACTGAAGCTTTCTTT. Translating gives CSVLEGRSTEAFF.

J is TRBJ1-1 and V is TRBV27, with TRBD1 matching over 9 bases. V dropped 5 bases and J dropped 6; count of bases not matched to a gene: 10. The CDR3 runs to 15 residues. The germline gives CDR1 MNHEY, CDR2 SMNVEV (reference sequence). The CDR3 is CASSTSQQGAPEAFF. The CDR3 nucleotides are TGTGCCAGCAGTACAAGCCAACAGGGGGCGCCTGAAGCTTTCTTT.